The 23 T cell receptor beta chains below were found in one sample sequenced in a study of CD4+ T cells in melanoma. Data came from immunoSEQ multiplex PCR; TCRdb stores just in-frame clones and leaves some out. Of about 140,000 clones in the sample, 92% are singletons; the top ten hold 1.5% to 1.7%. The receptors were sampled from a human donor with melanoma.

The chain recombines TRBV6-1 with TRBJ1-4; weak D call: TRBD1 (6 bases). CDR1 is MNHNS and CDR2 is SASEGT in the germline V gene. V lost 2 bases to trimming and J lost 6 bases, with 10 bases between them. This CDR3 comprises 14 residues. The chain's CDR3 is CASSEQGPYEKLFF. The CDR3 region has the DNA TGTGCCAGCAGTGAACAGGGGCCGTATGAAAAACTGTTTTTT.

The genes are TRBV28 and TRBJ1-5; D is undetermined. CDR1 is MDHEN and CDR2 is SYDVKM in the germline V gene. The V and J ends lost 11 bases and 2 bases respectively, with 16 bases between them. The CDR3 is made up of 14 amino acids. The CDR3 DNA is TGTGCCGCCCACCCGCGGGCTGGCAATCAGCCCCAGCATTTT. It specifies CAAHPRAGNQPQHF.

The chain has TRBV5-1 and TRBJ1-3; D unclear. V lost 0 bases, J lost 0 bases, and 10 bases lay in between. CDR3 size: 16 residues. Germline V gene lookup returns CDR1 SGHRS and CDR2 YFSETQ. This CDR3 reads CASSLGGRLSGNTIYF. DNA for the CDR3: TGCGCCAGCAGCTTGGGTGGACGCCTCTCTGGAAACACCATATATTTT.

This chain links TRBV30 with TRBJ2-1; TRBD2 aligns across 10 bases. The CDR3 consists of 19 residues. V was pared by 1 base and J by 1 base, with 13 bases of the junction left unmatched. Germline V CDR1 and CDR2: GTSNPN, SVGIG (reference sequence). The CDR3 bases are TGTGCCTGGAGTGGACCGGGGGGTAGCGGGGGGTATTCCTACAATGAGCAGTTCTTC. As protein: CAWSGPGGSGGYSYNEQFF.

In DNA, the CDR3 is TGTGCCAGCAGTGCGAGTTCATGGGAGACCCAGTACTTC. Translated, it gives CASSASSWETQYF. The V and J genes are TRBV6-1 and TRBJ2-5; no reliable D call. Germline lookup yields CDR1 MNHNS and CDR2 SASEGT. This CDR3 is built from 13 residues. The V end lost 4 bases, the J end lost 5 bases, and 11 bases lay between the germline ends.

The V gene is TRBV30, the J gene TRBJ1-1; unclear D gene. V was trimmed by 0 bases and J by 5 bases, leaving 10 bases between them. Germline V gene sequence: CDR1 GTSNPN, CDR2 SVGIG (reference sequence). The CDR3 is 13 residues long. In nucleotides, the CDR3 is TGTGCCTGGAGTGTACGAGAGGAGACTGAAGCTTTCTTT. Its translation is CAWSVREETEAFF. The full variable domain, rest sourced from reference TRBV30 and TRBJ1-1, is SQTIHQWPATLVQPVGSPLSLECTVEGTSNPNLYWYRQAAGRGLQLLFYSVGIGQISSEVPQNLSASRPQDRQFILSSKKLLLSDSGFYLCAWSVREETEAFFGQGTRLTVV.

The J gene is TRBJ2-5, the V gene TRBV25-1; no definite D call. Per germline, CDR1 MGHDK and CDR2 SYGVNS. V was cut by 0 bases and J by 2 bases, with 7 bases left in between. This CDR3 comprises 14 residues. The CDR3 sequence is CASSEYGPQETQYF. As DNA, the CDR3 is TGTGCCAGCAGTGAATACGGCCCTCAAGAGACCCAGTACTTC.

The gene calls are TRBV5-1 and TRBJ1-2; 7 bases line up with TRBD1. With V trimmed by 3 bases and J by 6 bases, 8 bases remained unmatched. CDR3 size: 14 residues. CDR1 and CDR2 (germline): SGHRS, YFSETQ. CDR3 in amino acids: CASSSTVTGNGYTF. CDR3 sequence (DNA): TGCGCCAGCAGCTCAACTGTGACAGGGAATGGCTACACCTTC.

J is TRBJ2-3 and V is TRBV5-1, with 10 bases identical to TRBD2. The CDR3 is made up of 18 amino acids. J was trimmed by 0 bases and V by 4 bases; bases with no gene match: 11. CDR1 and CDR2 (germline): SGHRS, YFSETQ. DNA for the CDR3: TGCGCCAGCAGCGGAGGGCTAGCGGGGGCGGCGAGCACAGATACGCAGTATTTT. Amino acid sequence: CASSGGLAGAASTDTQYF.

This rearrangement joins TRBV18 to TRBJ2-7, with 8 bases lining up with TRBD1. Unmatched junction bases numbered 7, after V lost 3 bases and J lost 3 bases. CDR1 is KGHSH and CDR2 is LQKENI in the germline V gene. The CDR3 has 15 residues. The CDR3 region is CASSPRGQVNYEQYF. CDR3 DNA sequence: TGTGCCAGCTCACCGCGGGGACAGGTAAACTACGAGCAGTACTTC.

The rearrangement links TRBV5-4 to TRBJ2-3; 10 bases align to TRBD2. CDR1 SGHNT and CDR2 YYREEE come from the germline V gene (reference sequence). This CDR3 has 15 amino acids. V was pared by 4 bases and J by 2 bases, with 4 bases of the junction left unmatched. The CDR3 spells CASSERGGTTDTQYF. In DNA, the CDR3 is TGTGCCAGCAGCGAGCGGGGGGGTACCACAGATACGCAGTATTTT. Based on the CDR3 plus reference TRBV5-4 and TRBJ2-3, the full variable domain is ETGVTQSPTHLIKTRGQQVTLRCSSQSGHNTVSWYQQALGQGPQFIFQYYREEENGRGNFPPRFSGLQFPNYSSELNVNALELDDSALYLCASSERGGTTDTQYFGPGTRLTVL.

This chain links TRBV5-1 with TRBJ1-1; D possibly corresponds to TRBD1 (5 bases). Germline V gene lookup returns CDR1 SGHRS and CDR2 YFSETQ. V lost 0 bases, J lost 11 bases, and 14 bases lay in between. This CDR3 has 13 residues. In DNA, the CDR3 is TGCGCCAGCAGCTTGGATAGACAGAGGGAGGCTTTCTTT. Amino acids: CASSLDRQREAFF.

This clone has just one count. The chain combines TRBV11-2 with TRBJ2-3, with TRBD2 matching over 7 bases. With 2 bases clipped from V and 7 bases from J, the junction kept 3 bases outside the gene matches. The CDR3 contains 13 residues. Germline V gives CDR1 SGHAT, CDR2 FQNNGV. This CDR3 reads CASSLPGGYTQYF. DNA of the CDR3: TGTGCCAGCAGCTTACCCGGGGGGTATACGCAGTATTTT.

V is TRBV5-4 and J is TRBJ2-1; 7 nucleotides line up with TRBD1. Losses at the gene ends were 4 bases for V and 4 bases for J; bases not matched to a gene: 8. The germline V gene has CDR1 SGHNT and CDR2 YYREEE (reference sequence). The CDR3 runs 15 residues. The CDR3 protein is CASSPRDSGYNEQFF. The CDR3 DNA is TGTGCCAGCAGCCCCCGGGACAGTGGTTACAATGAGCAGTTCTTC.

This clone was counted only a few times. V is TRBV4-1 and J is TRBJ2-3; 9 positions match TRBD2. V trimming: 1 base; J trimming: 2 bases; junction bases outside the gene matches: 1. Germline CDR1 MGHRA, CDR2 YSYEKL. The CDR3 loop spans 15 amino acids. CDR3: CASSQVAGDTDTQYF. The CDR3 bases are TGCGCCAGCAGCCAAGTAGCGGGGGACACAGATACGCAGTATTTT.

This clone was observed a handful of times. The same CDR3 arises from other DNA sequences in this sample as well. This chain joins TRBV7-9 and TRBJ2-5, with D unclear. Germline V gene lookup returns CDR1 SEHNR and CDR2 FQNEAQ (reference sequence). The V and J ends lost 1 base and 4 bases respectively, with 4 bases between them. This CDR3 contains 12 residues. CDR3 loop: CASSLEAETQYF. Written as DNA, the CDR3 is TGTGCCAGCAGCTTAGAGGCAGAGACCCAGTACTTC.

As for this clone: One junction end disagrees with the germline gene, perhaps due to a read error. This sequence joins TRBV30 and TRBJ1-2, with D unclear. From germline, CDR1 is GTSNPN and CDR2 SVGIG (reference sequence). The CDR3 consists of 13 residues. This chain's CDR3 is CAWAPSFMTSLSF. The DNA for the CDR3 is TGTGCCTGGGCCCCTTCCTTCATGACATCCCTTTCCTTC.

The chain carries TRBV30 and TRBJ2-1, with 7 nucleotides matching TRBD2. The CDR3 loop spans 13 amino acids. V lost 3 bases, J lost 3 bases, and 2 bases stayed unmatched. Germline V gene lookup returns CDR1 GTSNPN and CDR2 SVGIG (reference sequence). The CDR3 is CAWRERGYNEQFF. CDR3 in DNA: TGTGCCTGGAGAGAGCGGGGCTACAATGAGCAGTTCTTC.

The chain carries TRBV5-1 and TRBJ1-1, with a tentative D call TRBD1 (5 bases). CDR1 and CDR2 (germline): SGHRS, YFSETQ. The CDR3 extends over 14 amino acids. The V end lost 5 bases, the J end lost 4 bases, and 15 bases lay between the germline ends. The CDR3 region is CASSHLGGGTEAFF. CDR3 DNA sequence: TGCGCCAGCAGTCACCTCGGGGGAGGCACTGAAGCTTTCTTT.

The chain links TRBV30 to TRBJ2-7; the D is unclear. V shed 7 bases and J shed 3 bases, with 16 bases lying between them. Germline V gene data show CDR1 as GTSNPN and CDR2 as SVGIG (reference sequence). The CDR3 sequence is 13 residues long. This CDR3 is CAYATGWGYEQYF. The DNA for the CDR3 is TGTGCCTACGCAACGGGCTGGGGCTACGAGCAGTACTTC.

The chain carries TRBV10-2 and TRBJ1-2; TRBD1 aligns across 9 bases. CDR3 length equals 15 residues. Per the germline V gene, CDR1 is WSHSY and CDR2 is SAAADI. Germline trimming cut 3 bases from V and 2 bases from J; bases unmatched to any gene: 4. The CDR3 region has the DNA TGCGCCAGCAGTGACCACAGGGGGCAGAACTATGGCTACACCTTC. Its translation: CASSDHRGQNYGYTF.

The rearrangement uses TRBV4-2 and TRBJ2-1; D perhaps matches TRBD1 (7 bases). Between the trimmed V and J ends, which lost 0 bases and 3 bases, there was a span of 12 bases. This CDR3 has 16 amino acids. CDR1 is LGHNA, CDR2 YNFKEQ, per germline. For the CDR3, the DNA is TGTGCCAGCAGCCAAGAGGAGGGACAGTACTACAATGAGCAGTTCTTC. As protein: CASSQEEGQYYNEQFF.

The chain joins TRBV6-1 to TRBJ1-2; D is undetermined. V was clipped by 3 bases and J by 4 bases, with 6 bases between them. The CDR3 has 12 amino acids. Germline CDR1 reads MNHNS; CDR2 reads SASEGT. In DNA form, the CDR3 reads TGTGCCAGCAGTGAGGCCCTCTATGGCTACACCTTC. This translates into CASSEALYGYTF.